A selection of T cell receptor beta chains follows, all from one sample in a study of cytomegalovirus exposure and HLA in healthy donors. Sequenced by immunoSEQ multiplex PCR; TCRdb stores in-frame clones only, minus some. The data show about 78,000 clones, about 60% seen once. The sample was PBMCs. The receptors shown here come from a man aged 25-40 years in good health and CMV-seropositive. The CDR3 runs from the conserved cysteine through the conserved F or W. Each record gives: D gene, clone size, J gene, V gene, CDR3 DNA, CDR3 protein. D genes are given only for firm matches. Not every row has a clone size; where given, it reads once, few, many or a size class.

TRBD1,few,TRBJ1-2,TRBV27,TGTGCCAGCAGTTTATCGACAGGGGGCGGCTACACCTTC,CASSLSTGGGYTF
-,few,TRBJ1-3,TRBV4-2,TGTGCCAGCAGCCAAGATTACAGCGGTGGAAACACCATATATTTT,CASSQDYSGGNTIYF
-,-,TRBJ2-1,TRBV11-1,TGTGCCAGCAGCTTAATCGAGCGGGCGGGCAATGAGCAGTTCTTC,CASSLIERAGNEQFF
TRBD1,-,TRBJ1-1,TRBV7-2,TGTGCCAGCAGCTTAGTGGGGACAGGGGTCTTT,CASSLVGTGVF
-,-,TRBJ1-1,TRBV25-1,TGTGCCAGCAGTGAATATGGAGGAGGGAACACTGAAGCTTTCTTT,CASSEYGGGNTEAFF
-,few,TRBJ2-3,TRBV7-8,TGTGCCAGCGCTGGGAGGCCACCAGATACGCAGTATTTT,CASAGRPPDTQYF
-,-,TRBJ1-5,TRBV6-5,TGTGCCAGCAGCCCCGGCCAAGAATCCCAGGCCCAGCATTTT,CASSPGQESQAQHF
TRBD2,-,TRBJ2-7,TRBV6-5,TGTGCCAGCAGTTATGCGGGAGTAACCTACGAGCAGTACTTC,CASSYAGVTYEQYF
-,-,TRBJ1-1,TRBV10-3,TGTGCCATCTCTTGGGCAGAGGAAGCTTTCTTT,CAISWAEEAFF
TRBD2,few,TRBJ2-3,TRBV7-6,TGTGCCAGCAGCTTACGGGACCGCGGGAGCGGGACGCAGTATTTT,CASSLRDRGSGTQYF
TRBD1,-,TRBJ1-2,TRBV4-2,TGTGCCAGCAGCCAAGATCCCGGACAGGGGAGTGGCTACACCTTC,CASSQDPGQGSGYTF
TRBD2,-,TRBJ2-7,TRBV27,TGTGCCAGCAGTCGACTCGGACTAGCGGGAGCCTACGAGCAGTACTTC,CASSRLGLAGAYEQYF
TRBD2,-,TRBJ2-1,TRBV7-6,TGTGCCAGCAGCGGGTCGGGAGGGCCGGTCGTAAATGAGCAGTTCTTC,CASSGSGGPVVNEQFF
TRBD1,-,TRBJ2-5,TRBV29-1,TGCAGCGCCGAGTCGACAGGGGCGTCGGAGACCCAGTACTTC,CSAESTGASETQYF
-,-,TRBJ2-7,TRBV7-3,TGTGCCAGTAGCCGGGACACAGGGAGAAACTACGAGCAGTACTTC,CASSRDTGRNYEQYF
-,-,TRBJ1-5,TRBV27,TGTGCCAGCAGTAACCGCGCAGGGGTCAATCAGCCCCAGCATTTT,CASSNRAGVNQPQHF
-,-,TRBJ2-3,TRBV27,TGTGCCAGCAGTAGCGGTAACGGGGATACGCAGTATTTT,CASSSGNGDTQYF
TRBD1,-,TRBJ1-5,TRBV7-9,TGTGCCAGCAGCGTCGGGACAGCCAGCAATCAGCCCCAGCATTTT,CASSVGTASNQPQHF
TRBD2,few,TRBJ2-3,TRBV11-3,TGTGCCAGCAGCTTCACTAGCGGGAGGGGCAAAGATACGCAGTATTTT,CASSFTSGRGKDTQYF
-,-,TRBJ2-5,TRBV15,TGTGCCACCAGCAGAGATATCGGACAAAGGGAGACCCAGTACTTC,CATSRDIGQRETQYF
TRBD2,-,TRBJ2-1,TRBV11-2,TGTGCCAGCAGCTTAGAAGCGGGAATACAAACACAGCAGTTCTTC,CASSLEAGIQTQQFF
TRBD1,-,TRBJ1-4,TRBV29-1,TGCGTGGGTCAAGTGGGAGCGACAGGGGGCCAAAAACTGTTTTTT,CVGQVGATGGQKLFF
TRBD1,-,TRBJ2-7,TRBV5-4,TGTGCCAGCAGTTGGGACAGGGCCTCCTACGAGCAGTACTTC,CASSWDRASYEQYF
TRBD2,few,TRBJ2-5,TRBV19,TGTGCCAGTAGTATTACTAGCGGCAGCCAAGAGACCCAGTACTTC,CASSITSGSQETQYF
TRBD2,-,TRBJ2-1,TRBV9,TGTGCCAGCAGCGACCGGACTAGCGGGACCAACAATGAGCAGTTCTTC,CASSDRTSGTNNEQFF
TRBD2,few,TRBJ2-1,TRBV7-8,TGTGCCGCAAGTCAGCGGGAGGGAGACAATGAGCAGTTCTTC,CAASQREGDNEQFF
-,-,TRBJ1-5,TRBV19,TGTGCCAGTAGTATCCCCTATAGCAATCAGCCCCAGCATTTT,CASSIPYSNQPQHF
TRBD2,few,TRBJ2-7,TRBV15,TGTGCCACCAGCAGAGGGGGGGAGGGACCGGCCGAGCAGTACTTC,CATSRGGEGPAEQYF
-,-,TRBJ1-4,TRBV14,TGTGCCAGCAGCCAAGAGGCGGCAGGGAACCCTCTTGGGAAACTGTTTTTT,CASSQEAAGNPLGKLFF
-,-,TRBJ1-4,TRBV5-1,TGCGCCAGCAGCCTCCAGGGAGAAAAACTGTTTTTT,CASSLQGEKLFF
TRBD1,-,TRBJ2-1,TRBV5-3,TGTGCCAGAAGCTTGGGGCGGGACAGGGAGAGTTGTGAGCAGTTCTTC,CARSLGRDRESCEQFF
-,once,TRBJ2-7,TRBV11-3,TGTGCCAGCAGCGAGGGACTTCTGCACTACGAGCAGTACTTC,CASSEGLLHYEQYF
-,-,TRBJ2-1,TRBV7-9,TGTGCCAGCAGCTCCTCTTGGGGTCGGGAAACCTCCACGAATGAGCAGTTCTTC,CASSSSWGRETSTNEQFF
TRBD1,-,TRBJ1-2,TRBV5-6,TGTGCCAGAACAGGGGGCTATGGCTACACCTTC,CARTGGYGYTF